This T cell receptor (beta chain) was recovered during a study of technical replicates of blood from several donors. There are 12 residues in the CDR3. V was clipped by 8 bases and J by 5 bases, with 11 bases between them. Germline CDR1 and CDR2: ENHRY and SYGVKD. Some clones are missing from TCRdb's copy, which holds only in-frame ones; the method was immunoSEQ multiplex PCR. The sample includes around 83,000 clones, roughly 94% of them seen just once. Sequenced input: T cells isolated from PBMCs. The TCR originated in a human donor in good health. The V call is TRBV10-3, the J call TRBJ2-3; possibly TRBD2 for D (6 bases). CDR3 nucleotide sequence: TGTGCCATCGGGACTTCGGGAGATACGCAGTATTTT. Amino acids: CAIGTSGDTQYF.